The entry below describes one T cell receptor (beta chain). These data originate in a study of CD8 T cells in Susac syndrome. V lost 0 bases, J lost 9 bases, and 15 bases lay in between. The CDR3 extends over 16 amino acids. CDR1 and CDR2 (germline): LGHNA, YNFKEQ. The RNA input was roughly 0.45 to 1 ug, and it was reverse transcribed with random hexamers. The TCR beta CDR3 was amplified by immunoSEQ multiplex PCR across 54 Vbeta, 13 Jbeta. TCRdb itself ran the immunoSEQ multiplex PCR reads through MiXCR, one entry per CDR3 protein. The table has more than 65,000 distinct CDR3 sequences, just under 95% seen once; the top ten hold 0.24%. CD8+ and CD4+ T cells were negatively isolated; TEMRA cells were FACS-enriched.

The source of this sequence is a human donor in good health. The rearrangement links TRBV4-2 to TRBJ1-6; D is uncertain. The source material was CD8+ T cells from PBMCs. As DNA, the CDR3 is TGTGCCAGCAGCCAAGATCGTGAACTTCGGGGTTCACCCCTCCACTTT. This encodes CASSQDRELRGSPLHF.